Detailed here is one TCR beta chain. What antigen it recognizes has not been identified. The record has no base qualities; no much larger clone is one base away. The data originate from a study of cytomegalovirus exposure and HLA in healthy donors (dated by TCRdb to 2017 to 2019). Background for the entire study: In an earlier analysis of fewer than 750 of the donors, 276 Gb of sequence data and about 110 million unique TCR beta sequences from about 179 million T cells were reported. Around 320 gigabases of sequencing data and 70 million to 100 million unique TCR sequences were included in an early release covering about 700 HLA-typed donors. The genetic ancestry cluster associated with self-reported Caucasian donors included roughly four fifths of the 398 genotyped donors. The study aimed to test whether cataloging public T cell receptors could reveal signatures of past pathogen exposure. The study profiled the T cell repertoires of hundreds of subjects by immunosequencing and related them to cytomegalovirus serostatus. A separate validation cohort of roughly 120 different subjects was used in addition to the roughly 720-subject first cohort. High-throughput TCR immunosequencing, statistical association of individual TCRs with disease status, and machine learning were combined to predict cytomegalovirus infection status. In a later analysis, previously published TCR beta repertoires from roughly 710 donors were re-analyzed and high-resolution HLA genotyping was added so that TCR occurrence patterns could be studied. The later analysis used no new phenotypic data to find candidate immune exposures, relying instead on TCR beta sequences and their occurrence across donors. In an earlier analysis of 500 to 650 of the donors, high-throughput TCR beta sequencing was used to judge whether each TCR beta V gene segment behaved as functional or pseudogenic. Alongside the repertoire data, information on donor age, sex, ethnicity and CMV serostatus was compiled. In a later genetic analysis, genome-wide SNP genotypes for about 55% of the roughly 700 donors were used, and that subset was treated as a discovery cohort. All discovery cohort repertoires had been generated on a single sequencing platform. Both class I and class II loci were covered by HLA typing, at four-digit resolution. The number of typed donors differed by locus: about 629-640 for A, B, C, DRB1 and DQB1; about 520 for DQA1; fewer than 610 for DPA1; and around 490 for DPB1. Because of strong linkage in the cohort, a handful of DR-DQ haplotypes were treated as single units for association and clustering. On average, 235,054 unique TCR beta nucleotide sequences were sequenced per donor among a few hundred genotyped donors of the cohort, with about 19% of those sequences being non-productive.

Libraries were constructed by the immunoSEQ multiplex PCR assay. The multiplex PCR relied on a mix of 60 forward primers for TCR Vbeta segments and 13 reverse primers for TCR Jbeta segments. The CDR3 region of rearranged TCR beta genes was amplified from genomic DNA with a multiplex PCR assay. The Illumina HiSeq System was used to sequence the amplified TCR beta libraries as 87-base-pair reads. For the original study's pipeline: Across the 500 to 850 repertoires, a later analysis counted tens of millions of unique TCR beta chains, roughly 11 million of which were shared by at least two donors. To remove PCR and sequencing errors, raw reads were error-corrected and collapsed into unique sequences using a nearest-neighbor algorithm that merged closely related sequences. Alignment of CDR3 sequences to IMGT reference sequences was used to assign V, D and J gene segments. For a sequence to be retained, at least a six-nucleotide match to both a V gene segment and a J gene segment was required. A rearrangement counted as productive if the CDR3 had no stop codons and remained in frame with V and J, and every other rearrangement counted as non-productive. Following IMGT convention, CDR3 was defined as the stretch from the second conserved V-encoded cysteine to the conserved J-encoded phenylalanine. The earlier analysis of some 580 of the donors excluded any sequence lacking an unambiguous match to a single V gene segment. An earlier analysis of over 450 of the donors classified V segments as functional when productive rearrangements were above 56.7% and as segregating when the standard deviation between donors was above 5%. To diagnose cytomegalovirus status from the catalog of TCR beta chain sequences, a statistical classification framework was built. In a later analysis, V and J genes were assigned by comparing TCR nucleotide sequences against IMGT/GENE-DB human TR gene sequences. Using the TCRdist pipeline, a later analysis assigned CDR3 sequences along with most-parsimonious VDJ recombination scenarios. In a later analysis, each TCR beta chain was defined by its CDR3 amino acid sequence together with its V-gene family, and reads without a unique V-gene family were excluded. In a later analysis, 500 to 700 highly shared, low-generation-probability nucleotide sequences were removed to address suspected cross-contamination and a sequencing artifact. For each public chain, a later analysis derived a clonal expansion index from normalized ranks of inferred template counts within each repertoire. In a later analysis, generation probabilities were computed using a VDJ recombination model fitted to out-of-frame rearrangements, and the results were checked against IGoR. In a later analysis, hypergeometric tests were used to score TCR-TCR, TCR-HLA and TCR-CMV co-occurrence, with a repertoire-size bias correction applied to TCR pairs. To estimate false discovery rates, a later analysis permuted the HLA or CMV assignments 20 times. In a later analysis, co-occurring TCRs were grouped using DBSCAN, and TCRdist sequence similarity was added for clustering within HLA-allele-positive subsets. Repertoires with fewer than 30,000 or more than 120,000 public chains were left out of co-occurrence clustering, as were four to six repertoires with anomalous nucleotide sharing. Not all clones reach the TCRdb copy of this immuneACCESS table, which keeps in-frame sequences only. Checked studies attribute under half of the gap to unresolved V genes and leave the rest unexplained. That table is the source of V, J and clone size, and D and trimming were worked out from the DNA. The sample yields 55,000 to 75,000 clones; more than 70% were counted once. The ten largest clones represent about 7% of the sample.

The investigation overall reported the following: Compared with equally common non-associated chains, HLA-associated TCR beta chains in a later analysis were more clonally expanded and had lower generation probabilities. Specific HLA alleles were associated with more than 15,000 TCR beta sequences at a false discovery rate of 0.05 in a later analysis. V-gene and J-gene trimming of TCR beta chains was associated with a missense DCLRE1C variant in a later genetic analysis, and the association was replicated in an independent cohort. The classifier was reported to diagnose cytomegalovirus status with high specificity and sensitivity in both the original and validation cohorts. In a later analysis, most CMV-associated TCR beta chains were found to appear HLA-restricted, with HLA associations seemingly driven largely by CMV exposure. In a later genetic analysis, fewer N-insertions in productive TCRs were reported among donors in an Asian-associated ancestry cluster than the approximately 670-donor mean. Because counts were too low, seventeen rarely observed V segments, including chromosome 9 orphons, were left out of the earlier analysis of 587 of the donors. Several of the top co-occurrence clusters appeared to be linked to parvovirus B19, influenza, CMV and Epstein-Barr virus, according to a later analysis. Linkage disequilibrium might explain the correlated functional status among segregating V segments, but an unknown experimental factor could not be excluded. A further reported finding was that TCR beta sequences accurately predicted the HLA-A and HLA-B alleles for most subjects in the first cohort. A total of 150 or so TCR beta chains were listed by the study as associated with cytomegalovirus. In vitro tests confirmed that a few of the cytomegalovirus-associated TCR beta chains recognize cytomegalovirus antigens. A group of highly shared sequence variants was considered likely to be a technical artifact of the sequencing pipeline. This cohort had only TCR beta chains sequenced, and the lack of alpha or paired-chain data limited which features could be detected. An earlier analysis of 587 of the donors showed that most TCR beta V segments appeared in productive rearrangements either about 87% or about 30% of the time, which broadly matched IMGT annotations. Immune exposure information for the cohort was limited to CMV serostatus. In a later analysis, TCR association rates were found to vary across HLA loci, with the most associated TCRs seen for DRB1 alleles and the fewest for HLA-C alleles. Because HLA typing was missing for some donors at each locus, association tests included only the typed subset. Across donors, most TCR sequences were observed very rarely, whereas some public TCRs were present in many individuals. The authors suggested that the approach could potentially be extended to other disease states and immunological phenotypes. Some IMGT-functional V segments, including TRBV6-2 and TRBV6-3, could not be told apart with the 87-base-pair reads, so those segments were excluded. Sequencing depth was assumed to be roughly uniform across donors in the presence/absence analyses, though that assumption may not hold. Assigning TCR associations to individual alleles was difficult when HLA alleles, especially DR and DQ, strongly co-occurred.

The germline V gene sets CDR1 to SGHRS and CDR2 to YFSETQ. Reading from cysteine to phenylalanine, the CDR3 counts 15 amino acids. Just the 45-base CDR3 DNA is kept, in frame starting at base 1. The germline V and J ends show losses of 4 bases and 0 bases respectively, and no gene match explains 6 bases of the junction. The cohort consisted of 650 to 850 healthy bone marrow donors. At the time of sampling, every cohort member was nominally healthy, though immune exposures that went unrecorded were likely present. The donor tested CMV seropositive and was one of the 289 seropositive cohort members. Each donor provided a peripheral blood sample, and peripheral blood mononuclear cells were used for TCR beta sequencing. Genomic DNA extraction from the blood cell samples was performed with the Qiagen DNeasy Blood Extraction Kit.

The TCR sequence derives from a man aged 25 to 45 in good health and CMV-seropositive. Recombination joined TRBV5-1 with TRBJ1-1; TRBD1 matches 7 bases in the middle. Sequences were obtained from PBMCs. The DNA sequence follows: TGCGCCAGCAGCCCTACGGACAGGTTGAACACTGAAGCTTTCTTT. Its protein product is CASSPTDRLNTEAFF.